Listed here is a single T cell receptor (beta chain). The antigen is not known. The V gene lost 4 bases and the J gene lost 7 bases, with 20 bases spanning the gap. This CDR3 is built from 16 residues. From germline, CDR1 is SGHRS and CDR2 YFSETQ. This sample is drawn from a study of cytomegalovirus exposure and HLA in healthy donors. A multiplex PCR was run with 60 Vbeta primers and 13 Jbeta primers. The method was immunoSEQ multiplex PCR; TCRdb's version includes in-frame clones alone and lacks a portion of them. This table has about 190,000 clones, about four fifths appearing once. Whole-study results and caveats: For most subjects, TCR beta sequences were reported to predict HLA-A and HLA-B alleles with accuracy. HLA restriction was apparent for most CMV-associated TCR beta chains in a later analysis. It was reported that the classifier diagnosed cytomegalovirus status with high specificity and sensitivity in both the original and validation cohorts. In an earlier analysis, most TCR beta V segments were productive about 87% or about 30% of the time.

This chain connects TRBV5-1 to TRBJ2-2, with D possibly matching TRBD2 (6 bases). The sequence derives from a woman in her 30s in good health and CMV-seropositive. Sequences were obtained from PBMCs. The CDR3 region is CASSVSLTSYDGELFF. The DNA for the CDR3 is TGCGCCAGCAGCGTATCCCTGACTAGTTATGACGGGGAGCTGTTTTTT. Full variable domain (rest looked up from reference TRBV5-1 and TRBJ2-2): KAGVTQTPRYLIKTRGQQVTLSCSPISGHRSVSWYQQTPGQGLQFLFEYFSETQRNKGNFPGRFSGRQFSNSRSEMNVSTLELGDSALYLCASSVSLTSYDGELFFGEGSRLTVL.